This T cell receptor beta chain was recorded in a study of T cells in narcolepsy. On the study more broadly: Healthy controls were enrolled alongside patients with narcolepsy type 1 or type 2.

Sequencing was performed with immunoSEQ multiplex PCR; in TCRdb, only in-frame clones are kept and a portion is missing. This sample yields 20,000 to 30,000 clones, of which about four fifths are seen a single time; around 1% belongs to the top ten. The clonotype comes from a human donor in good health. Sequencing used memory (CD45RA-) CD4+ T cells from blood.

This CDR3 reads CASSVDSRSSYEQYF. As DNA, the CDR3 is TGTGCCAGCAGCGTCGACTCTAGGAGCTCCTACGAGCAGTACTTC. The chain employs TRBV2 and TRBJ2-7; D is ambiguous. Germline V lookup: CDR1 SNHLY, CDR2 FYNNEI. CDR3 length equals 15 residues. V was clipped by 6 bases and J by 0 bases, with 15 bases between them.